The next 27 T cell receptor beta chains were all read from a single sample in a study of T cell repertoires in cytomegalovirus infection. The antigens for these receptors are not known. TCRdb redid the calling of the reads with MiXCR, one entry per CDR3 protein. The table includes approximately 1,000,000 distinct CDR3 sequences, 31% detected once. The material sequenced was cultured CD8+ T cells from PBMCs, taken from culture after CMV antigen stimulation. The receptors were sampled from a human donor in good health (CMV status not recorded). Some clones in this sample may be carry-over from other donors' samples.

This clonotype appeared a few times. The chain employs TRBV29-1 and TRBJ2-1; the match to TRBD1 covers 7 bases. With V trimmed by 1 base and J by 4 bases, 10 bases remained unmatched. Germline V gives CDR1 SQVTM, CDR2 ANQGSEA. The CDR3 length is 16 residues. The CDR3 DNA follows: TGCAGCGTTGAAGTTGATGGACAGGACCTTTACAATGAGCAGTTCTTC. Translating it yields CSVEVDGQDLYNEQFF.

In nucleotides, the CDR3 is TGTGCCAGCAGCCCGGACAGGGTTGGGGCCAACGTCCTGACTTTC. Protein sequence: CASSPDRVGANVLTF. The chain couples TRBV6-5 to TRBJ2-6, with 8 bases that match TRBD1. Per germline, CDR1 MNHEY and CDR2 SVGAGI. This CDR3 spans 15 amino acids. Germline trimming cut 6 bases from V and 3 bases from J; bases unmatched to any gene: 4.

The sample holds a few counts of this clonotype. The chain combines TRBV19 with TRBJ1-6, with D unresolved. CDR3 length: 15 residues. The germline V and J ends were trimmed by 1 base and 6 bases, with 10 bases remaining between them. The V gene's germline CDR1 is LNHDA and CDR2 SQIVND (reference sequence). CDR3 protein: CASSIGGSLNSPLHF. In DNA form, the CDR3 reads TGTGCCAGTAGTATAGGCGGCAGCCTTAATTCACCCCTCCACTTT.

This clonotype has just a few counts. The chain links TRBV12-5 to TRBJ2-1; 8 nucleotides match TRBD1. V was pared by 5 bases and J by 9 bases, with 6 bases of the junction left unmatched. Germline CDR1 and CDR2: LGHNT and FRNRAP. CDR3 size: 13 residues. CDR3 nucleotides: TGTGCTAGTGGTCCCGCGGGGACAGGTGAGCAGTTCTTC. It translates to CASGPAGTGEQFF.

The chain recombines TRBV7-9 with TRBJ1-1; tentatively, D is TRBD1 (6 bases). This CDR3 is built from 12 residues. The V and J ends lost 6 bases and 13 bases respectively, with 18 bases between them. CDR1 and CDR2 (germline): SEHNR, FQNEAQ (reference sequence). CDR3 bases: TGTGCCAGCAGAGGGGGAATTTCAAAGGATTTCTTT. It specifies CASRGGISKDFF.

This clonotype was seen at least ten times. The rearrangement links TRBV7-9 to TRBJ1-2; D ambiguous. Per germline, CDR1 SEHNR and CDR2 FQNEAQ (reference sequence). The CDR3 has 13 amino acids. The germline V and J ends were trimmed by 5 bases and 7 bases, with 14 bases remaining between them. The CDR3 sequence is CASSQAGESGYTF. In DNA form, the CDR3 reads TGTGCCAGCAGCCAGGCGGGAGAGAGTGGCTACACCTTC. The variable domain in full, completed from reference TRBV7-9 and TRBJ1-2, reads DTGVSQNPRHKITKRGQNVTFRCDPISEHNRLYWYRQTLGQGPEFLTYFQNEAQLEKSRLLSDRFSAERPKGSFSTLEIQRTEQGDSAMYLCASSQAGESGYTFGSGTRLTVV.

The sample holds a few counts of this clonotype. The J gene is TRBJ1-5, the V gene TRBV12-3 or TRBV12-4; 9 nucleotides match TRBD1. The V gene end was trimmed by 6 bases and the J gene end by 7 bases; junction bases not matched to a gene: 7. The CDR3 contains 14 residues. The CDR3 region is CASRQQGAGQPQHF. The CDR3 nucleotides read TGTGCCAGCAGGCAACAGGGGGCTGGGCAGCCCCAGCATTTT.

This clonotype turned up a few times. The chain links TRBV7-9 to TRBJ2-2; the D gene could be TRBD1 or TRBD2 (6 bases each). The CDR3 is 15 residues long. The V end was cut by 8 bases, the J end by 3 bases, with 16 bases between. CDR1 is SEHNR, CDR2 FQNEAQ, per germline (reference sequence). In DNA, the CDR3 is TGTGCCAGCCGGCGACGGGGGCGCGACACCGGGGAGCTGTTTTTT. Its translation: CASRRRGRDTGELFF.

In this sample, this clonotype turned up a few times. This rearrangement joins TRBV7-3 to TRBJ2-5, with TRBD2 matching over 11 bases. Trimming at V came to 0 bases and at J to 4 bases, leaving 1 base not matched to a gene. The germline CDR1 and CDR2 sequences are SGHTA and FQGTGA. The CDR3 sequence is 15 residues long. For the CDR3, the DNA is TGTGCCAGCAGCTTAACTGGGACTAGCGGAGAGACCCAGTACTTC. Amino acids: CASSLTGTSGETQYF.

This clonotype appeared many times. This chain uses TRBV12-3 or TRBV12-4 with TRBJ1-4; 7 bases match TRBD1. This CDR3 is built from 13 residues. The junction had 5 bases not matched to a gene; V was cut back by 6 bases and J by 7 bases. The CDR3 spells CASSHRGGEKLFF. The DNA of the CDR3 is TGTGCCAGCAGCCACAGGGGCGGTGAAAAACTGTTTTTT.

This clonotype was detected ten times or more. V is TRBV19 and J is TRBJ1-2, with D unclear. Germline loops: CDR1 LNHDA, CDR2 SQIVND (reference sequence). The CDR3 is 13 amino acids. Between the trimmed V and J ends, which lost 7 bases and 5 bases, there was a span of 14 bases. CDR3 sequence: CASTWSRWYGYTF. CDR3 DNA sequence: TGTGCCAGTACCTGGAGCAGGTGGTATGGCTACACCTTC.

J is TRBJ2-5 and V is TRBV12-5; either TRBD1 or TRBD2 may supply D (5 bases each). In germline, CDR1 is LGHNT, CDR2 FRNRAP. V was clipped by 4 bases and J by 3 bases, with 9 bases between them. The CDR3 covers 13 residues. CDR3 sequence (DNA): TGTGCTAGTGGTTCGGGGCCAAAAGAGACCCAGTACTTC. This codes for CASGSGPKETQYF.

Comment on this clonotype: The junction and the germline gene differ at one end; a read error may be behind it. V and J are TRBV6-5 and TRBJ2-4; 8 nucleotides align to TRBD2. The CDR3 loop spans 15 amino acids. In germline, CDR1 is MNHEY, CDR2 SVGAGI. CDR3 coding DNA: TGTGTCAGCAGTTACACAGCGGGGGCCCGTGGCATTCAGTACTTC. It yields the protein CVSSYTAGARGIQYF.

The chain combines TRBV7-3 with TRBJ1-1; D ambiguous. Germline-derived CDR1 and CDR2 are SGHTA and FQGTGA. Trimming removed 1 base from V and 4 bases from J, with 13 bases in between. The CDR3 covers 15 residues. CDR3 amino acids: CASSLSGLGGTEAFF. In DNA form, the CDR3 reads TGTGCCAGCAGCTTAAGCGGTCTCGGCGGCACTGAAGCTTTCTTT.

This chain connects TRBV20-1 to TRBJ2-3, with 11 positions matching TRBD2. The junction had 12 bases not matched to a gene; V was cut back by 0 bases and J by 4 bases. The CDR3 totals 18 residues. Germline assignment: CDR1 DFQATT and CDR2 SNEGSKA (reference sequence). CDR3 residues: CSARDWGGSGGAPDTQYF. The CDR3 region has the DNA TGCAGTGCTAGAGATTGGGGGGGTAGCGGGGGGGCCCCAGATACGCAGTATTTT.

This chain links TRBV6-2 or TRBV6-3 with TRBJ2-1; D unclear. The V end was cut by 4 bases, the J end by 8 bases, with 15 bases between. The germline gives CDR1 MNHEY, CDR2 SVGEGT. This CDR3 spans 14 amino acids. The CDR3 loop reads CASSSSTASHEQFF. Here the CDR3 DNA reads TGTGCCAGCAGTTCATCGACGGCCAGCCATGAGCAGTTCTTC.

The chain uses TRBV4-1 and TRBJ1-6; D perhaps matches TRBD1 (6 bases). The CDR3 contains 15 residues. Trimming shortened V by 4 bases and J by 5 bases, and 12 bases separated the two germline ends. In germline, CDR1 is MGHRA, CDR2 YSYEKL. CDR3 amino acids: CASSPGALNNSPLHF. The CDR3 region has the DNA TGCGCCAGCAGCCCGGGGGCACTTAATAATTCACCCCTCCACTTT.

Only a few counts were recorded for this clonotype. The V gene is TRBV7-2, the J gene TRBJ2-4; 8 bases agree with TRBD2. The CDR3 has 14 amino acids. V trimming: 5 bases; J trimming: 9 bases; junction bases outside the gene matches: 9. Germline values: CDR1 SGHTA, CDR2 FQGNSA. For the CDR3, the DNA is TGTGCCAGCAGCCCATGGACTAGCTTCGGCATTCAGTACTTC. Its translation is CASSPWTSFGIQYF.

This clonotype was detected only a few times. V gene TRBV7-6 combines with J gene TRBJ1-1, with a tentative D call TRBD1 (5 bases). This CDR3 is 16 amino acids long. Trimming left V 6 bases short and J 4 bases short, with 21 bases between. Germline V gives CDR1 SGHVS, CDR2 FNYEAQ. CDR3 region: CASSWGGRPGGTEAFF. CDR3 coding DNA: TGTGCCAGCAGTTGGGGGGGTAGGCCGGGTGGCACTGAAGCTTTCTTT.

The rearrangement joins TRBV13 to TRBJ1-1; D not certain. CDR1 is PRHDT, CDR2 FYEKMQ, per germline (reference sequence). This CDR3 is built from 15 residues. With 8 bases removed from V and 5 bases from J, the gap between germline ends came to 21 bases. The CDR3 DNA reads TGTGCCAGCCATGTAGCAGCTTATGGACTGACTGAAGCTTTCTTT. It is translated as CASHVAAYGLTEAFF. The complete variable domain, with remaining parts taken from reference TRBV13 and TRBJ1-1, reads AAGVIQSPRHLIKEKRETATLKCYPIPRHDTVYWYQQGPGQDPQFLISFYEKMQSDKGSIPDRFSAQQFSDYHSELNMSSLELGDSALYFCASHVAAYGLTEAFFGQGTRLTVV.

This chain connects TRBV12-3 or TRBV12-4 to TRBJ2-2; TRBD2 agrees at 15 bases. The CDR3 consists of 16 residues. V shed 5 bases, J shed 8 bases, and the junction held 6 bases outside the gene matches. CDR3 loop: CASSRTSGGVEGELFF. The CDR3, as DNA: TGTGCCAGCAGTCGGACTAGCGGGGGGGTGGAAGGGGAGCTGTTTTTT.

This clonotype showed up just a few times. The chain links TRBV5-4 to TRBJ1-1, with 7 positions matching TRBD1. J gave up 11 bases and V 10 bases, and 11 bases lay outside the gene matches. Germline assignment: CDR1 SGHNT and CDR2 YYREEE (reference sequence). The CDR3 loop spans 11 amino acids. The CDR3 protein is CAAQTGRDAFF. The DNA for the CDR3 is TGTGCCGCACAGACAGGGAGGGATGCTTTCTTT. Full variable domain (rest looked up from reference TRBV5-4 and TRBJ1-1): ETGVTQSPTHLIKTRGQQVTLRCSSQSGHNTVSWYQQALGQGPQFIFQYYREEENGRGNFPPRFSGLQFPNYSSELNVNALELDDSALYLCAAQTGRDAFFGQGTRLTVV.

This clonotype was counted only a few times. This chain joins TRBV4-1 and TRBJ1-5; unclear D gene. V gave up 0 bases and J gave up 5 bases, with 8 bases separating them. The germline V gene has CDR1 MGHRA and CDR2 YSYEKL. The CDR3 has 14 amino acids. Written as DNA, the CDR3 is TGCGCCAGCAGCCAAGATGGGTTTTATCAGCCCCAGCATTTT. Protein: CASSQDGFYQPQHF.

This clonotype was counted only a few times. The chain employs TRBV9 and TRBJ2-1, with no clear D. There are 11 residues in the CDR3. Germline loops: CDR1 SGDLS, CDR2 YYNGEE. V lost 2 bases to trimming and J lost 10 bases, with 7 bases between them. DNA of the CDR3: TGTGCCAGCAGCGTCGGTGCCGAGCAGTTCTTC. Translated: CASSVGAEQFF.

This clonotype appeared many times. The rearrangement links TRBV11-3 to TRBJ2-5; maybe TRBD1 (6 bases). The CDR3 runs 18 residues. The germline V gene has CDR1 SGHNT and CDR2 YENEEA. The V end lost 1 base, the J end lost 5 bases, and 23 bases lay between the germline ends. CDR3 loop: CASSLGAAGAEVEETQYF. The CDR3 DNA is TGTGCCAGCAGCTTAGGAGCGGCAGGGGCTGAGGTAGAGGAGACCCAGTACTTC.

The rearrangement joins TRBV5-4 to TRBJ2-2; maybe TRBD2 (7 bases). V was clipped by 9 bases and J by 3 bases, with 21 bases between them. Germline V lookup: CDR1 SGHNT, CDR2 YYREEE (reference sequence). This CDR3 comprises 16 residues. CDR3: CANSPEGGEDTGELFF. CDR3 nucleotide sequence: TGTGCCAACAGTCCGGAAGGGGGGGAGGACACCGGGGAGCTGTTTTTT.

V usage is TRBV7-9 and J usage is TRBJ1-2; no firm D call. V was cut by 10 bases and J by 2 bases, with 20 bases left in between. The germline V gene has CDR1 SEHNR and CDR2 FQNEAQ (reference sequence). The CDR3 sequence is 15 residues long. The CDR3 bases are TGTGCCAACAACGATCACACTTTTTTAAACTATGGCTACACCTTC. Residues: CANNDHTFLNYGYTF.